The source of this T cell receptor (beta chain) is a study of blood T cell repertoires in COVID-19. Study background: T cells, B-cell-depleted T cells, or PBMCs supplied cDNA or gDNA.

As originally analysed: Nucleated cell number was recorded as an estimate derived from reference gene primer amplification. Assay used: immunoSEQ multiplex PCR; TCRdb lists only in-frame clones, some missing. V and J calls and clone size are as listed in that table; D and trimming were resolved from the DNA. The table includes approximately 50,000 clones, about 90% detected once. This CDR3 comprises 12 residues. Trimming cost V 3 bases and J 2 bases, with 3 bases left between them. The sequencing input was peripheral blood. This receptor was taken from a human donor in a cohort sampled during active COVID-19. The chain uses TRBV12-3 or TRBV12-4 and TRBJ2-3, with D unclear. The DNA for the CDR3 is TGTGCCAGCAGTTTCTTCACAGATACGCAGTATTTT. Translated, it gives CASSFFTDTQYF.